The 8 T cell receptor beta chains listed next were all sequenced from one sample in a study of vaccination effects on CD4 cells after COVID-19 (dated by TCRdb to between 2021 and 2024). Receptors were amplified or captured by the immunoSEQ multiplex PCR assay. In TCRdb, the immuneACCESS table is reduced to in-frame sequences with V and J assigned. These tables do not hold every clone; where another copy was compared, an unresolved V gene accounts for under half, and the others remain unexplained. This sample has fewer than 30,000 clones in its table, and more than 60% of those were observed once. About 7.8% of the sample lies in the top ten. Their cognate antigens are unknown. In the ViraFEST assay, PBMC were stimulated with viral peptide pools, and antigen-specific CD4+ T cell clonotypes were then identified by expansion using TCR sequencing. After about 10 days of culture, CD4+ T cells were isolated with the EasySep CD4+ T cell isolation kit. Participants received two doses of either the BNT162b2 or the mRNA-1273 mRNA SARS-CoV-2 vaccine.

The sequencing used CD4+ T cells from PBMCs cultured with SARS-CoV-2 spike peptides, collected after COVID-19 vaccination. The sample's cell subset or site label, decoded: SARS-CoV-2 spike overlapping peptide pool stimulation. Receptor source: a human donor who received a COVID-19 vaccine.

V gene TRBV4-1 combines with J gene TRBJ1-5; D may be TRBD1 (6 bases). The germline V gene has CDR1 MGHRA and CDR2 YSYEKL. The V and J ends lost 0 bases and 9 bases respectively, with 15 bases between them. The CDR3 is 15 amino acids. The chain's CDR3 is CASSQEGHPQRPQHF. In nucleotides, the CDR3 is TGCGCCAGCAGCCAAGAGGGACATCCTCAGAGGCCCCAGCATTTT.

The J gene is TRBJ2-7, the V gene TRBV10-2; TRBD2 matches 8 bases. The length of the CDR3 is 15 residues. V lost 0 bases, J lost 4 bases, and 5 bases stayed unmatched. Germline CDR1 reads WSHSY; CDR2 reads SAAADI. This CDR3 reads CASSESGGGSYEQYF. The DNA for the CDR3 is TGCGCCAGCAGTGAGTCTGGCGGGGGGTCTTACGAGCAGTACTTC.

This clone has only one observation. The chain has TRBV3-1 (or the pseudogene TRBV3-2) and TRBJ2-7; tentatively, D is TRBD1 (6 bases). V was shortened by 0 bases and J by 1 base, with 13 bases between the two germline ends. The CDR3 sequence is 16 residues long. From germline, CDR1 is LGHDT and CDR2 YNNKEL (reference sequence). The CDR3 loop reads CASSQEEGVRSYEQYF. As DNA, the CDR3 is TGTGCCAGCAGCCAAGAAGAGGGGGTTCGTTCCTACGAGCAGTACTTC.

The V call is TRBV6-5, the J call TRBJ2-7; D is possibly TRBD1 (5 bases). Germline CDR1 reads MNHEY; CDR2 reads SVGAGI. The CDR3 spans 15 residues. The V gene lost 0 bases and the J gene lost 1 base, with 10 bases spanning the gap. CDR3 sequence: CASSYSWQGSYEQYF. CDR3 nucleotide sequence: TGTGCCAGCAGTTACTCCTGGCAGGGATCCTACGAGCAGTACTTC.

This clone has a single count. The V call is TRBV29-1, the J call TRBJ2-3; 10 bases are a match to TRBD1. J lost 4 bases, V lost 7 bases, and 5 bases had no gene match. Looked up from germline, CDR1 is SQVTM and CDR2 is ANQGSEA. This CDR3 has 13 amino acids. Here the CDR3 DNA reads TGCAGCGCCTCCGGGACAGGGGCAGATACGCAGTATTTT. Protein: CSASGTGADTQYF.

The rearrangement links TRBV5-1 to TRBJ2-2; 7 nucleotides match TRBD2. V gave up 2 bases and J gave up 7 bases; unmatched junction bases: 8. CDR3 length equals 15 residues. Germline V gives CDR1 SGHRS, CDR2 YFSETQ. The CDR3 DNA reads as TGCGCCAGCAGCTTAGATTTGGGGACTAACGGGGAGCTGTTTTTT. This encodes CASSLDLGTNGELFF.

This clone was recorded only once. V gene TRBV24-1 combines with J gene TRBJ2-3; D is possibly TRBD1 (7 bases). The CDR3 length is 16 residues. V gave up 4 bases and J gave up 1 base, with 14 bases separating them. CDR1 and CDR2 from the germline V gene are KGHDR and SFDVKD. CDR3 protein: CATSELRGDGTDTQYF. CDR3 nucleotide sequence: TGTGCCACCAGTGAACTCAGGGGGGATGGCACAGATACGCAGTATTTT.

The CDR3 region is CASSPTDRGGYGYTF. The CDR3, as DNA: TGCGCCAGCAGCCCTACAGACAGGGGCGGCTATGGCTACACCTTC. This sequence joins TRBV4-1 and TRBJ1-2, with 8 bases aligning to TRBD1. The CDR3 extends over 15 amino acids. Trimming at V came to 4 bases and at J to 4 bases, leaving 8 bases not matched to a gene. Per the germline V gene, CDR1 is MGHRA and CDR2 is YSYEKL.